The 17 T cell receptor beta chains below come from one sample, sequenced in a study of metastatic and nonmetastatic thyroid tumors. MiXCR re-clonotyped the PCR reads for TCRdb. The sample carries some 11,000 clones, over 25% recorded once. The entire patient cohort was treatment-naive prior to thyroid surgery. Sequencing input: tumor tissue. All receptors derive from a male donor with papillary thyroid cancer or a benign thyroid nodule (not recorded which). Some clones in this sample may be carry-over from other donors' samples.

The V call is TRBV7-2, the J call TRBJ2-2, with 7 bases that match TRBD2. Per germline, CDR1 SGHTA and CDR2 FQGNSA. This CDR3 is built from 14 residues. J lost 1 base, V lost 7 bases, and 3 bases had no gene match. In DNA form, the CDR3 reads TGTGCCAGCACTCTAGCGGTGAACACCGGGGAGCTGTTTTTT. Its translation: CASTLAVNTGELFF.

The V gene is TRBV3-1, the J gene TRBJ1-2; D not certain. Looked up from germline, CDR1 is LGHDT and CDR2 is YNNKEL (reference sequence). This CDR3 comprises 14 residues. Trimming took 4 bases from V and 2 from J, leaving 11 bases between them. CDR3 sequence (DNA): TGTGCCAGCAGCCCTCCCGGTCTAAACTATGGCTACACCTTC. Its translation is CASSPPGLNYGYTF.

This clone is labeled as medium-sized (0.01 to 0.1%). The chain recombines TRBV18 with TRBJ1-1, with D possibly TRBD1 on 6 matching bases. Trimming took off 4 bases at V and 0 bases at J, with 9 bases between the two ends. This CDR3 has 14 amino acids. Per germline, CDR1 KGHSH and CDR2 LQKENI. CDR3 sequence (DNA): TGTGCCAGCTCACTTGACAGGCTGAACACTGAAGCTTTCTTT. Translated, it gives CASSLDRLNTEAFF.

The chain employs TRBV19 and TRBJ2-3, with D possibly TRBD1 on 6 matching bases. Between the trimmed V and J ends, which lost 9 bases and 3 bases, there was a span of 16 bases. The CDR3 covers 14 residues. In germline, CDR1 is LNHDA, CDR2 SQIVND (reference sequence). This CDR3 reads CARTKGESTDTQYF. The DNA for the CDR3 is TGTGCCAGAACTAAGGGGGAAAGTACAGATACGCAGTATTTT.

The rearrangement links TRBV20-1 to TRBJ2-2; 13 nucleotides align to TRBD2. This CDR3 has 16 residues. J lost 4 bases, V lost 6 bases, and 8 bases had no gene match. CDR1 DFQATT and CDR2 SNEGSKA come from the germline V gene (reference sequence). The CDR3 DNA follows: TGCAGTGCAAAAGGACTAGCGGGAGTCGGCACCGGGGAGCTGTTTTTT. Translated: CSAKGLAGVGTGELFF.

In this sample, this clone turned up many times. This sequence joins TRBV20-1 and TRBJ2-2; possibly TRBD2 for D (6 bases). Trimming took 5 bases from V and 4 from J, leaving 14 bases between them. This CDR3 contains 14 residues. Germline loops: CDR1 DFQATT, CDR2 SNEGSKA (reference sequence). CDR3 nucleotide sequence: TGCAGTGCTCGCCCCGGGGGACCCACCGGGGAGCTGTTTTTT. Its translation: CSARPGGPTGELFF.

The chain combines TRBV20-1 with TRBJ1-1; 8 nucleotides match TRBD1. The length of the CDR3 is 14 residues. The J segment lost 7 bases and the V segment lost 0 bases, leaving 7 bases of the junction unmatched. Germline V gene sequence: CDR1 DFQATT, CDR2 SNEGSKA (reference sequence). CDR3 DNA sequence: TGCAGTGCTAGAGATGTACAGGGGGAAATTGAAGCTTTCTTT. Its translation: CSARDVQGEIEAFF.

The chain uses TRBV28 and TRBJ2-5; D perhaps matches TRBD2 (8 bases). CDR1 is MDHEN and CDR2 is SYDVKM in the germline V gene. This CDR3 has 12 residues. V was trimmed by 8 bases and J by 5 bases, leaving 12 bases between them. CDR3: CASVAGQETQYF. The CDR3 DNA is TGTGCCAGCGTAGCGGGACAGGAGACCCAGTACTTC.

CDR3 DNA: TGTGCCAGCAGGAGATCAGGGGCTGGGGCCAACGTCCTGACTTTC. As protein: CASRRSGAGANVLTF. V and J are TRBV6-1 and TRBJ2-6, with a weak D call TRBD1 (6 bases). This CDR3 contains 15 residues. Trimming took 6 bases from V and 2 from J, leaving 11 bases between them. The V gene's germline CDR1 is MNHNS and CDR2 SASEGT.

This clone was seen ten or more times. The chain is built from TRBV2 and TRBJ2-3; unclear D gene. The CDR3 has 14 amino acids. Germline CDR1 SNHLY, CDR2 FYNNEI. Deletions cut 2 bases from V and 8 bases from J, with 14 bases between. CDR3 residues: CASSEQTEYGTQYF. CDR3 bases: TGTGCCAGCAGTGAACAGACCGAGTACGGTACGCAGTATTTT.

This clone is labeled as medium-sized. The chain joins TRBV6-1 to TRBJ1-2; D unclear. V was cut by 7 bases and J by 2 bases, with 11 bases left in between. This CDR3 comprises 13 residues. CDR1 is MNHNS, CDR2 SASEGT, per germline. The CDR3 bases are TGTGCCAGCACGGCCGAGTACAACTATGGCTACACCTTC. Translating it yields CASTAEYNYGYTF.

V gene TRBV7-8 combines with J gene TRBJ1-6; 7 nucleotides align to TRBD1. V was clipped by 5 bases and J by 4 bases; unmatched bases: 14. Germline V gene lookup returns CDR1 SGHVS and CDR2 FQNEAQ. The CDR3 runs to 18 residues. The CDR3 is CASSPGGRGRAYNSPLHF. CDR3 nucleotides: TGTGCCAGCAGCCCCGGGGGTAGGGGGCGAGCGTATAATTCACCCCTCCACTTT.

This clone was observed at least ten times. Since a much larger clone is just one base distant, this may be a read error. The identical CDR3 is also encoded by other nucleotide sequences in the sample. V and J are TRBV20-1 and TRBJ2-7; maybe TRBD2 (7 bases). This CDR3 comprises 14 residues. CDR1 and CDR2 from the germline V gene are DFQATT and SNEGSKA (reference sequence). Trimming took 3 bases from V and 5 from J, leaving 17 bases between them. This chain's CDR3 is CSARIWGGSNEQYF. In DNA form, the CDR3 reads TGCAGTGCTAGGATTTGGGGGGGCAGCAACGAGCAGTACTTC.

This rearrangement joins TRBV27 to TRBJ1-5; tentatively, D is TRBD1 (5 bases). V was shortened by 6 bases and J by 6 bases, with 15 bases between the two germline ends. Germline lookup yields CDR1 MNHEY and CDR2 SMNVEV (reference sequence). The CDR3 has 14 residues. The CDR3 is CASSLTGGGQPQHF. The CDR3 DNA follows: TGTGCCAGCAGCCTAACGGGGGGAGGTCAGCCCCAGCATTTT.

Within the sample, this clone is large. The V call is TRBV2, the J call TRBJ1-2, with D possibly being TRBD1 (5 bases). Trimming pared 7 bases from V and 5 bases from J, leaving 14 bases between. The CDR3 runs to 13 residues. The germline CDR1 and CDR2 sequences are SNHLY and FYNNEI. CDR3 region: CASTSGTFYGYTF. The CDR3 DNA reads TGTGCCAGCACCTCCGGGACGTTTTATGGCTACACCTTC.

This sequence joins TRBV3-1 and TRBJ2-7, with 8 bases fitting TRBD2. The trim removed 8 bases at V and 2 bases at J, leaving 8 bases unmatched. CDR3 length equals 14 residues. Looked up from germline, CDR1 is LGHDT and CDR2 is YNNKEL (reference sequence). CDR3 nucleotides: TGTGCCAGCCAAATTAGCGGGGCGACCTACGAGCAGTACTTC. Its translation: CASQISGATYEQYF.

This clone was seen a few times. J is TRBJ2-3 and V is TRBV27; TRBD2 matches 9 bases. This CDR3 is built from 18 residues. Germline V gives CDR1 MNHEY, CDR2 SMNVEV (reference sequence). J was trimmed by 2 bases and V by 5 bases; bases with no gene match: 14. The CDR3 is CASSPYGVVAGVTDTQYF. The CDR3 coding sequence is TGTGCCAGCAGTCCGTATGGGGTGGTAGCGGGGGTCACAGATACGCAGTATTTT.